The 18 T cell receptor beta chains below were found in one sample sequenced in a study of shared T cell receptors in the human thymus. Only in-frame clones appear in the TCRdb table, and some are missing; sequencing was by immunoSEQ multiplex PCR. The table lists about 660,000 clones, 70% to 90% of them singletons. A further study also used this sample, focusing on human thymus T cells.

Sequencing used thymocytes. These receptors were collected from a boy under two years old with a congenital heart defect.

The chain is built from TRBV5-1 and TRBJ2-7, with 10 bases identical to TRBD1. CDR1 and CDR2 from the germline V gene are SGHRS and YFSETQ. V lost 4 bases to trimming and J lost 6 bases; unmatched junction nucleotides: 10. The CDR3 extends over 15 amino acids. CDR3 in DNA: TGCGCCAGCAGCACCGGACAGGGGGACGGTCTCGAGCAGTACTTC. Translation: CASSTGQGDGLEQYF.

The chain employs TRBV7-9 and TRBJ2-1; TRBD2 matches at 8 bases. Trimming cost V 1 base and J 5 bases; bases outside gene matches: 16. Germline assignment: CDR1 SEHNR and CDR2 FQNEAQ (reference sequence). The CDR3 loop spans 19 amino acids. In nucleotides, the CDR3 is TGTGCCAGCAGCTTAGTGTGGGGGAGCGGGAGCCCGATTCACAATGAGCAGTTCTTC. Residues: CASSLVWGSGSPIHNEQFF.

The CDR3 reads CASSPMPLGNNEQFF. For the CDR3, the DNA is TGTGCCAGCAGCCCAATGCCCCTAGGAAACAATGAGCAGTTCTTC. This rearrangement joins TRBV7-3 to TRBJ2-1; D gene ambiguous. Germline values: CDR1 SGHTA, CDR2 FQGTGA. CDR3 length: 15 residues. Trimming removed 5 bases at V and 5 bases at J, with 16 bases between.

Here the CDR3 reads CASSSQDRTSSYNEQFF. The CDR3 coding sequence is TGTGCCAGCAGTTCTCAGGACAGGACCAGCTCCTACAATGAGCAGTTCTTC. The rearrangement links TRBV27 to TRBJ2-1; 7 nucleotides agree with TRBD1. The CDR3 runs to 17 residues. The J segment lost 0 bases and the V segment lost 4 bases, leaving 9 bases of the junction unmatched. The germline V gene has CDR1 MNHEY and CDR2 SMNVEV (reference sequence).

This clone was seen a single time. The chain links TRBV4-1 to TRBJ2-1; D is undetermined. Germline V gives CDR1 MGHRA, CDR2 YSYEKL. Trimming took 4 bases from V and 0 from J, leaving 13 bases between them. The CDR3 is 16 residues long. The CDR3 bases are TGCGCCAGCAGCCCCGCGCGTGTTACCTCCTACAATGAGCAGTTCTTC. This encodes CASSPARVTSYNEQFF.

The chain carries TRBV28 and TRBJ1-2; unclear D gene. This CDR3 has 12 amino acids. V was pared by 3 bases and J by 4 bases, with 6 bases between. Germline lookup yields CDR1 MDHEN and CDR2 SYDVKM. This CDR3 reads CASSLGVYGYTF. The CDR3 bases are TGTGCCAGCAGTTTGGGAGTCTATGGCTACACCTTC.

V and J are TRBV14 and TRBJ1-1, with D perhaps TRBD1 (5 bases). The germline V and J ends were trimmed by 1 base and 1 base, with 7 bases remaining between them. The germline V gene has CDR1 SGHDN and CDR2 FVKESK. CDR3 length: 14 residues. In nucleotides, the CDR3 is TGTGCCAGCAGCCAAGGGACACAGAACACTGAAGCTTTCTTT. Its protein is CASSQGTQNTEAFF.

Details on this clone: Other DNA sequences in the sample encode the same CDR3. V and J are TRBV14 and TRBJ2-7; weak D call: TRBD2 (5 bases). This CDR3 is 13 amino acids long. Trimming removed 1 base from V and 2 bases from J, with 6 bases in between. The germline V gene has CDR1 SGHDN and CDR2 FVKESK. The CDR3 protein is CASSQGRTYEQYF. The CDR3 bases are TGTGCCAGCAGCCAAGGGAGGACCTACGAGCAGTACTTC.

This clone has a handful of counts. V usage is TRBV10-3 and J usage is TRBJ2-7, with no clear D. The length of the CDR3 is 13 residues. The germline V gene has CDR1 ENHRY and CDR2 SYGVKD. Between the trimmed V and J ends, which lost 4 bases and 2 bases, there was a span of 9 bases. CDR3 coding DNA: TGTGCCATCAGTGGAGACGGAGCCTACGAGCAGTACTTC. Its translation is CAISGDGAYEQYF.

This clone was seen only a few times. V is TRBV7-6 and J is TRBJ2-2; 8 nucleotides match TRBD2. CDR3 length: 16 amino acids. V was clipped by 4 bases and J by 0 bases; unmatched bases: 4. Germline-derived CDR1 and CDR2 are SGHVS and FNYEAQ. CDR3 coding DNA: TGTGCCAGCAGCTCCCCGGGACTAGCGAACACCGGGGAGCTGTTTTTT. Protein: CASSSPGLANTGELFF.

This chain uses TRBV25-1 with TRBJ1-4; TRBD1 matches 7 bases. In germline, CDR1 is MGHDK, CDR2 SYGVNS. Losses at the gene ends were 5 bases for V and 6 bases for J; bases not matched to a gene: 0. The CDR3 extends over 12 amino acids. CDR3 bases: TGTGCCAGCAGTACAGGGGATGAAAAACTGTTTTTT. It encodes CASSTGDEKLFF.

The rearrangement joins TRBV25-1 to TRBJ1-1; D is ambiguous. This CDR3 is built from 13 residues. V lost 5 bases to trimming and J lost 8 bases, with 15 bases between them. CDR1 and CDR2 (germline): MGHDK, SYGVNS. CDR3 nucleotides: TGTGCCAGCAGTCCCCCCAATGCGGCCGAAGCTTTCTTT. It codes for CASSPPNAAEAFF.

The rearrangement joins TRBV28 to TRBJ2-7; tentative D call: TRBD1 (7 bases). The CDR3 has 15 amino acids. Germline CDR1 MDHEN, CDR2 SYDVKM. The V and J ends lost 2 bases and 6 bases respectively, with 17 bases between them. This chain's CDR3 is CASSLGSYRGGEQYF. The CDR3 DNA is TGTGCCAGCAGTTTAGGCTCTTACAGGGGAGGCGAGCAGTACTTC.

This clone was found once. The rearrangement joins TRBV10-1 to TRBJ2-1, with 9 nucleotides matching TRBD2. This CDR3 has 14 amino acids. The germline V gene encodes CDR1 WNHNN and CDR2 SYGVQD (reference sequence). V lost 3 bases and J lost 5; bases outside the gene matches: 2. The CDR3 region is CASSDLAGNNEQFF. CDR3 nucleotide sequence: TGCGCCAGCAGTGATCTAGCGGGGAACAATGAGCAGTTCTTC.

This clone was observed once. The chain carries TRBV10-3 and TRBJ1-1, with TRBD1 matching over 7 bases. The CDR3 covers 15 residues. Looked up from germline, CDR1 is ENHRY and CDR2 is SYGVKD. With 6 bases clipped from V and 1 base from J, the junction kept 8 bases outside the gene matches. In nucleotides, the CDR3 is TGTGCCATCAGAAGACAGGGTCAAGGGAACACTGAAGCTTTCTTT. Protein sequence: CAIRRQGQGNTEAFF.

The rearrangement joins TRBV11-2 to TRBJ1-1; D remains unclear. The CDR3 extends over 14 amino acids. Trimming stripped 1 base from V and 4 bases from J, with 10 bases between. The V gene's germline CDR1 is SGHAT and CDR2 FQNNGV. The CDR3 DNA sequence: TGTGCCAGCAGCTTAGGAAAGTGGAGCACTGAAGCTTTCTTT. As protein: CASSLGKWSTEAFF.

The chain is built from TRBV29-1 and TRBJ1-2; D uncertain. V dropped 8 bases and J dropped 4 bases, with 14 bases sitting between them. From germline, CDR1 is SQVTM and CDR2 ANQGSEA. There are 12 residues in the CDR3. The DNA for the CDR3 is TGCAGCACCTTTGGTGGCAGCTATGGCTACACCTTC. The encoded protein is CSTFGGSYGYTF.

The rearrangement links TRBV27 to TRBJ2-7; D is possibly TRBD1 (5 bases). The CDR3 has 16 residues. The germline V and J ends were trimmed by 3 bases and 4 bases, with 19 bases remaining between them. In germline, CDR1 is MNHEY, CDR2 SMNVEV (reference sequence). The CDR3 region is CASSLVAGPIRYEQYF. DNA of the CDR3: TGTGCCAGCAGTTTGGTGGCAGGGCCCATCCGTTACGAGCAGTACTTC.